The clone carrying this TCR beta chain was observed once. What it binds is not known. Amplification used 60 Vbeta primers and 13 Jbeta primers. Assay: immunoSEQ multiplex PCR; the TCRdb copy retains only in-frame clones and omits some. The table has roughly 100,000 clones, about 79% seen once; the top ten hold about 4%. The CDR3 sequence is 13 residues long. The germline CDR1 and CDR2 sequences are MDHEN and SYDVKM. The V end lost 4 bases, the J end lost 8 bases, and 11 bases lay between the germline ends. The data originate from a study of cytomegalovirus exposure and HLA in healthy donors. Study-wide results and limits: The classifier reportedly diagnosed cytomegalovirus status with high sensitivity and specificity.

This sequence was found in a man between 50 and 59 years old in good health and CMV-seronegative. The chain carries TRBV28 and TRBJ1-4; D unclear. Material: PBMCs. The CDR3 loop is CASSWRSREKLFF. DNA of the CDR3: TGTGCCAGCAGTTGGCGGTCCCGGGAAAAACTGTTTTTT. Using reference TRBV28 and TRBJ1-4 for the parts outside the CDR3, the full variable domain is DVKVTQSSRYLVKRTGEKVFLECVQDMDHENMFWYRQDPGLGLRLIYFSYDVKMKEKGDIPEGYSVSREKKERFSLILESASTNQTSMYLCASSWRSREKLFFGSGTQLSVL.